The entry that follows covers one T cell receptor beta chain sequence. Germline V gene data show CDR1 as MNHEY and CDR2 as SVGAGI. V was cut by 2 bases and J by 0 bases, with 12 bases left in between. The CDR3 loop spans 16 amino acids. This record belongs to a study of T cell changes during pregnancy in multiple sclerosis. The table came from immunoSEQ multiplex PCR; TCRdb's copy has only in-frame clones and leaves some out. The sample carries about 100,000 clones, 90% to 95% recorded once. The material was peripheral blood, obtained before pregnancy. V usage is TRBV6-5 and J usage is TRBJ2-3, with D unresolved. This receptor was taken from a female donor with multiple sclerosis, enrolled in a pregnancy study. As DNA, the CDR3 is TGTGCCAGCAGTTACGGGCATGACCCTAGCACAGATACGCAGTATTTT. This gives the protein CASSYGHDPSTDTQYF.